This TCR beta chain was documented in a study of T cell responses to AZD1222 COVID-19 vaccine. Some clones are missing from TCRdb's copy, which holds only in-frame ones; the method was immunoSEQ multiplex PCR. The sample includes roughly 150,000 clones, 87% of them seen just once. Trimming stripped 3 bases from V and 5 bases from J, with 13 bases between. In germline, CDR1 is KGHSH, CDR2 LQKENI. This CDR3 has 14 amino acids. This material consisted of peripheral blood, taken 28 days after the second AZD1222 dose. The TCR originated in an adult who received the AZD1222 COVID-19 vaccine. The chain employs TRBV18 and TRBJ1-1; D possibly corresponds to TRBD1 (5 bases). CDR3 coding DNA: TGTGCCAGCTCACCTCTTCCGGGGGAGACTGAAGCTTTCTTT. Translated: CASSPLPGETEAFF.